This note documents a single T cell receptor (beta chain) sequence. Original data processing: Amplifying reference gene primers gave estimates of nucleated cell counts. TCRdb's copy holds only in-frame clones and misses some; the assay was immunoSEQ multiplex PCR. Clone size and the V and J calls come from that table; the DNA yielded D and trimming. The data show some 180,000 clones, more than 70% seen once. The data belong to a study of blood T cell repertoires in COVID-19. Study summary: Samples taken during acute and convalescent COVID-19 were collected in the United States, Italy and Spain. The cDNA or gDNA used as material had been derived from T cells, B-cell-depleted T cells, or PBMCs.

The CDR3 contains 15 residues. Between the trimmed V and J ends, which lost 3 bases and 2 bases, there was a span of 14 bases. Germline values: CDR1 SGHNT, CDR2 YYREEE (reference sequence). This chain joins TRBV5-4 and TRBJ2-5, with D possibly matching TRBD1 (5 bases). The sequence was obtained from a woman older than 75 with active or convalescent COVID-19. The sample comprised peripheral blood. The CDR3 DNA sequence: TGTGCCAGCAGCTCCGGACATACTTCGCAAGAGACCCAGTACTTC. Translated, it gives CASSSGHTSQETQYF.